The 23 T cell receptor beta chains below were found in one sample sequenced in a study of neurological immune-mediated disorders. TCRdb re-called the 5' RACE reads with MiXCR, one entry per CDR3 protein. The repertoire has around 30,000 distinct CDR3 sequences, under 5% of them found once; the top ten carry about 23%. Sequences were obtained from CD4+ T cells from blood. The receptors stem from a woman aged 40 to 50 in good health.

This clonotype occurred many times. V gene TRBV3-1 combines with J gene TRBJ2-2; 8 nucleotides match TRBD2. CDR3 length: 16 amino acids. The trim removed 4 bases at V and 1 base at J, leaving 5 bases unmatched. Germline V gene sequence: CDR1 LGHDT, CDR2 YNNKEL (reference sequence). The CDR3 sequence: CASSPTSERNTGELFF. CDR3 nucleotides: TGTGCCAGCAGCCCGACTAGCGAACGGAACACCGGGGAGCTGTTTTTT.

As concerns this clonotype: This may arise from a read error, as a much more abundant clone is one base away. The V and J genes are TRBV7-9 and TRBJ2-3, with D unclear. Germline V lookup: CDR1 SEHNR, CDR2 FQNEAQ (reference sequence). The length of the CDR3 is 11 residues. The CDR3 nucleotides are TGTGCCAGCAGCGAAGGAGATACGCATTATTTT. It encodes CASSEGDTHYF. Full variable domain (outside the CDR3, taken from reference TRBV7-9 and TRBJ2-3): DTGVSQNPRHKITKRGQNVTFRCDPISEHNRLYWYRQTLGQGPEFLTYFQNEAQLEKSRLLSDRFSAERPKGSFSTLEIQRTEQGDSAMYLCASSEGDTHYFGPGTRLTVL.

At least ten counts were recorded for this clonotype. The gene calls are TRBV27 and TRBJ2-3; weak D call: TRBD1 (6 bases). V was shortened by 7 bases and J by 2 bases, with 13 bases between the two germline ends. In germline, CDR1 is MNHEY, CDR2 SMNVEV (reference sequence). The CDR3 spans 14 residues. The DNA for the CDR3 is TGTGCCAGCAAATTTGGACAGCCCACAGATACGCAGTATTTT. Translated, it gives CASKFGQPTDTQYF.

This clonotype has ten or more counts. The V and J genes are TRBV5-5 and TRBJ1-1; 9 positions agree with TRBD1. Unmatched junction bases numbered 10, after V lost 1 base and J lost 3 bases. The germline gives CDR1 SGHKS, CDR2 YYEKEE (reference sequence). This CDR3 region has 17 residues. Here the CDR3 reads CASSLRGGNRGHTEAFF. DNA for the CDR3: TGTGCCAGCAGCTTGCGGGGGGGAAACAGGGGGCACACTGAAGCTTTCTTT.

This clonotype was detected many times. This sequence joins TRBV7-2 and TRBJ2-7; 7 bases agree with TRBD1. The trim removed 5 bases at V and 3 bases at J, leaving 7 bases unmatched. Per germline, CDR1 SGHTA and CDR2 FQGNSA. CDR3 length: 14 residues. The CDR3 DNA follows: TGTGCCAGCAGCCCATGGACAGGAGGCTACGAGCAGTACTTC. Encoded protein: CASSPWTGGYEQYF.

This clonotype was picked up many times. The chain recombines TRBV25-1 with TRBJ2-7; no definite D call. V lost 1 base, J lost 4 bases, and 14 bases lay in between. The CDR3 runs 15 residues. Germline V gene sequence: CDR1 MGHDK, CDR2 SYGVNS. The DNA for the CDR3 is TGTGCCAGCAGTGAATTGTCTTACGGGCGATACGAGCAGTACTTC. Translation: CASSELSYGRYEQYF.

This clonotype has a count of ten or more. This rearrangement joins TRBV5-1 to TRBJ1-1; TRBD1 might be the D (5 bases). The CDR3 runs 14 residues. Between the trimmed V and J ends, which lost 2 bases and 1 base, there was a span of 9 bases. The germline CDR1 and CDR2 sequences are SGHRS and YFSETQ. DNA of the CDR3: TGCGCCAGCAGCTTCCCAGGGAGGAACACTGAAGCTTTCTTT. Translating it yields CASSFPGRNTEAFF.

The sample holds many counts of this clonotype. CDR3 amino acids: CSVLEGLSYNEQFF. The CDR3 DNA sequence: TGCAGTGTCCTGGAGGGCTTATCCTACAATGAGCAGTTCTTC. This chain uses TRBV20-1 with TRBJ2-1, with D possibly being TRBD2 (6 bases). This CDR3 is built from 14 residues. The germline V gene has CDR1 DFQATT and CDR2 SNEGSKA (reference sequence). The ends were cut back, 7 bases at V and 1 base at J, with 14 bases in the middle.

This clonotype was counted at least ten times. V gene TRBV28 combines with J gene TRBJ1-5; TRBD1 matches 10 bases. Germline CDR1 and CDR2: MDHEN and SYDVKM. Trimming removed 2 bases from V and 7 bases from J; junction bases left unmatched: 8. The CDR3 totals 16 residues. CDR3 loop: CASSLERDRGGQPQHF. For the CDR3, the DNA is TGTGCCAGCAGTTTAGAAAGGGACAGGGGAGGGCAGCCCCAGCATTTT.

At least ten counts were recorded for this clonotype. The V gene is TRBV12-3 or TRBV12-4, the J gene TRBJ2-1; tentatively, D is TRBD1 (5 bases). The CDR3 is made up of 11 amino acids. V lost 8 bases and J lost 7, with 9 bases in between. CDR3 bases: TGTGCCAGCGGGCAGGGAAATGAGCAGTTCTTC. Encoded protein: CASGQGNEQFF.

The table lists this clonotype with many counts. The V gene is TRBV11-2, the J gene TRBJ2-6; D is possibly TRBD2 (6 bases). CDR3 size: 14 residues. CDR1 SGHAT and CDR2 FQNNGV come from the germline V gene. Trimming took off 5 bases at V and 4 bases at J, with 9 bases between the two ends. The CDR3 loop is CASSPAGGANVLTF. The CDR3 nucleotides are TGTGCCAGCAGCCCGGCGGGGGGGGCCAACGTCCTGACTTTC.

This clonotype was seen at least ten times. V is TRBV5-1 and J is TRBJ1-4, with TRBD1 as a possible D gene (6 bases). Germline CDR1 reads SGHRS; CDR2 reads YFSETQ. The CDR3 extends over 16 amino acids. Trimming took 4 bases from V and 2 from J, leaving 15 bases between them. The CDR3 region is CASSGDNGGTNEKLFF. DNA of the CDR3: TGCGCCAGCAGCGGGGACAACGGCGGGACTAATGAAAAACTGTTTTTT.

In its sample, this clonotype was seen many times. The genes are TRBV14 and TRBJ1-6, with TRBD1 matching over 7 bases. V lost 3 bases, J lost 7 bases, and 12 bases stayed unmatched. CDR1 and CDR2 (germline): SGHDN, FVKESK. The CDR3 is made up of 17 amino acids. The CDR3 reads CASSQKTGTVGNSPLHF. The CDR3 DNA follows: TGTGCCAGCAGCCAGAAAACCGGGACAGTAGGGAATTCACCCCTCCACTTT.

This clonotype was recorded many times. V usage is TRBV5-1 and J usage is TRBJ2-3, with 11 nucleotides matching TRBD2. J gave up 4 bases and V 3 bases, and 10 bases lay outside the gene matches. The CDR3 runs to 17 residues. The germline V gene has CDR1 SGHRS and CDR2 YFSETQ. Here the CDR3 reads CASSSLAGGPGADTQYF. CDR3 DNA sequence: TGCGCCAGCAGCTCCTTAGCGGGAGGGCCTGGAGCAGATACGCAGTATTTT.

The V gene is TRBV6-1, the J gene TRBJ1-2, with 10 bases that match TRBD1. With V trimmed by 6 bases and J by 8 bases, 9 bases remained unmatched. Per the germline V gene, CDR1 is MNHNS and CDR2 is SASEGT. The CDR3 is made up of 14 amino acids. The CDR3 DNA follows: TGTGCCAGCAGCTTGGTGAGGACAGGGGGAGGCTACACCTTC. Its protein is CASSLVRTGGGYTF.

This clonotype was found many times. The gene calls are TRBV11-2 and TRBJ2-1, with 9 nucleotides matching TRBD2. CDR3 size: 15 residues. The J segment lost 7 bases and the V segment lost 3 bases, leaving 7 bases of the junction unmatched. Germline values: CDR1 SGHAT, CDR2 FQNNGV. CDR3 bases: TGTGCCAGCAGCTTCGTCCTAGCGGGGACTAATGAGCAGTTCTTC. Its translation: CASSFVLAGTNEQFF.

This clonotype came up many times. The chain uses TRBV5-1 and TRBJ2-7; 13 nucleotides match TRBD2. The germline gives CDR1 SGHRS, CDR2 YFSETQ. This CDR3 has 15 residues. With 4 bases clipped from V and 4 bases from J, the junction kept 5 bases outside the gene matches. The CDR3 protein is CASSPGLAGSYEQYF. The CDR3 nucleotides read TGCGCCAGCAGCCCGGGACTAGCGGGATCTTACGAGCAGTACTTC.

In this sample, this clonotype is medium-sized. The chain joins TRBV5-1 to TRBJ1-6; 7 bases match TRBD1. Germline assignment: CDR1 SGHRS and CDR2 YFSETQ. The CDR3 consists of 16 residues. V gave up 0 bases and J gave up 7 bases; unmatched junction bases: 7. This CDR3 reads CASSLDPTGTNSPLHF. The DNA for the CDR3 is TGCGCCAGCAGCTTGGACCCGACAGGGACCAATTCACCCCTCCACTTT.

This clonotype came up many times. CDR3 sequence reads: CASSTTDRGGREQYF. CDR3 nucleotides: TGTGCCAGCAGTACCACGGACAGGGGCGGACGCGAGCAGTACTTC. This chain connects TRBV6-6 to TRBJ2-7; 9 bases agree with TRBD1. The CDR3 sequence is 15 residues long. In germline, CDR1 is MNHNY, CDR2 SVGAGI (reference sequence). Trimming cost V 5 bases and J 6 bases; bases outside gene matches: 11.

This clonotype has ten or more counts. V gene TRBV19 combines with J gene TRBJ2-3, with D tentatively TRBD1 (5 bases). Trimming left V 6 bases short and J 4 bases short, with 11 bases between. Germline CDR1 and CDR2: LNHDA and SQIVND (reference sequence). This CDR3 comprises 13 residues. DNA of the CDR3: TGTGCCAGTAGACAGGCAGGGTCAGATACGCAGTATTTT. Its translation is CASRQAGSDTQYF. Combining the CDR3 with reference TRBV19 and TRBJ2-3 gives the whole variable domain DGGITQSPKYLFRKEGQNVTLSCEQNLNHDAMYWYRQDPGQGLRLIYYSQIVNDFQKGDIAEGYSVSREKKESFPLTVTSAQKNPTAFYLCASRQAGSDTQYFGPGTRLTVL.

This clonotype appeared many times. The chain couples TRBV11-2 to TRBJ2-7; a possible D gene is TRBD2 (6 bases). Germline CDR1 reads SGHAT; CDR2 reads FQNNGV. V was clipped by 0 bases and J by 6 bases, with 12 bases between them. The CDR3 totals 14 residues. DNA of the CDR3: TGTGCCAGCAGCTTAGAGGGCGGGATGACCGAGCAGTACTTC. It encodes CASSLEGGMTEQYF.

The sample holds many counts of this clonotype. The chain couples TRBV28 to TRBJ2-5, with D perhaps TRBD1 (6 bases). The CDR3 length is 15 residues. V lost 6 bases and J 2 bases, leaving 16 bases between the germline ends. The germline gives CDR1 MDHEN, CDR2 SYDVKM. The CDR3: CASRTGAQGQETQYF. For the CDR3, the DNA is TGTGCCAGCAGGACCGGGGCCCAGGGGCAAGAGACCCAGTACTTC.

This clonotype was seen many times. The CDR3 DNA sequence: TGCAGTGCTGGAACTAGCGGTAGCACAGATACGCAGTATTTT. Translated: CSAGTSGSTDTQYF. The chain has TRBV20-1 and TRBJ2-3, with 8 bases lining up with TRBD2. Trimming at V came to 5 bases and at J to 0 bases, leaving 4 bases not matched to a gene. Germline lookup yields CDR1 DFQATT and CDR2 SNEGSKA (reference sequence). The CDR3 is 14 residues long.